The entry that follows covers one T cell receptor (beta chain) sequence. The data were taken from a study of radiotherapy plus CTLA-4 blockade in lung cancer. The repertoire was sequenced with immunoSEQ multiplex PCR; TCRdb's copy has only in-frame clones and lacks some. The sample records 35,000 to 40,000 clones, 65% to 90% being singletons. Germline assignment: CDR1 SGHRS and CDR2 YFSETQ. Deletions cut 0 bases from V and 7 bases from J, with 14 bases between. There are 15 residues in the CDR3. The clonotype was recovered from a human donor with non-small cell lung cancer whose response to radiotherapy plus ipilimumab could not be evaluated. The source was peripheral blood, collected from a patient treated with radiotherapy plus ipilimumab. This chain connects TRBV5-1 to TRBJ1-5, with a possible D match to TRBD1 (6 bases). The CDR3 DNA follows: TGCGCCAGCAGCTTGGTAGGTCTACAGGGCCAGCCCCAGCATTTT. Its protein product is CASSLVGLQGQPQHF.